Included here is one T cell receptor beta chain sequence, with context. The data were obtained in a study of T cells expressing NK-cell markers. This CDR3 has 13 residues. CDR1 is KGHDR and CDR2 is SFDVKD in the germline V gene. TCRdb reprocessed the 5' RACE reads, with one entry per CDR3 protein and no DNA. This sample's clone table lists 150,000 or so distinct CDR3 sequences. The material sequenced was blood T cells: a sorted CD56 or NKG2C T cell subset, CD4+ or CD8+ T cells, or bulk PBMC T cells (not recorded which). The TCR was taken from a woman between 18 and 70 years old in good health. This chain uses TRBV24-1 with TRBJ2-1; TCRdb's D call of TRBD2 is untestable without DNA. The CDR3 here is CATKAGGFDEQFF.